The 32 T cell receptor beta chains below all came from one sample that was sequenced in a study of T cells in tuberculosis. The time point was: new active TB diagnosis, blood taken before or within 7 days of starting treatment. TCRdb keeps only in-frame clones here, not all; method: immunoSEQ multiplex PCR. The sample has around 49,000 clones, more than 90% seen once. Sequenced material: PBMCs, taken at tuberculosis diagnosis. The receptors stem from an adult with tuberculosis.

The CDR3 loop reads CASSDWVTGTSYEQYF. CDR3 coding DNA: TGTGCCAGCAGTGATTGGGTGACAGGGACATCCTACGAGCAGTACTTC. V and J are TRBV2 and TRBJ2-7, with 7 bases that match TRBD1. The CDR3 totals 16 residues. Trimming took 3 bases from V and 1 from J; bases not matched to a gene: 9. CDR1 and CDR2 (germline): SNHLY, FYNNEI.

The V call is TRBV9, the J call TRBJ2-2, with TRBD2 matching 7 bases. J lost 5 bases, V lost 2 bases, and 6 bases had no gene match. This CDR3 spans 15 amino acids. The germline CDR1 and CDR2 sequences are SGDLS and YYNGEE. CDR3 nucleotide sequence: TGTGCCAGCAGCGTCGGCCCTAGCGGAACCGGGGAGCTGTTTTTT. Translation gives CASSVGPSGTGELFF. The full variable domain, with the rest looked up from reference TRBV9 and TRBJ2-2, is DSGVTQTPKHLITATGQRVTLRCSPRSGDLSVYWYQQSLDQGLQFLIQYYNGEERAKGNILERFSAQQFPDLHSELNLSSLELGDSALYFCASSVGPSGTGELFFGEGSRLTVL.

The CDR3 protein is CASSSQGALGEKLFF. The CDR3 DNA follows: TGTGCCAGCAGCTCACAGGGGGCATTGGGCGAAAAACTGTTTTTT. This rearrangement joins TRBV7-2 to TRBJ1-4; 9 nucleotides match TRBD1. The V gene end was trimmed by 4 bases and the J gene end by 8 bases; junction bases not matched to a gene: 8. The germline V gene has CDR1 SGHTA and CDR2 FQGNSA. The length of the CDR3 is 15 residues. The full variable domain, its missing parts supplied by reference TRBV7-2 and TRBJ1-4, is GAGVSQSPSNKVTEKGKDVELRCDPISGHTALYWYRQSLGQGLEFLIYFQGNSAPDKSGLPSDRFSAERTGGSVSTLTIQRTQQEDSAVYLCASSSQGALGEKLFFGSGTQLSVL.

This rearrangement joins TRBV2 to TRBJ1-6, with a possible D match to TRBD1 (5 bases). CDR1 is SNHLY, CDR2 FYNNEI, per germline. Trimming removed 3 bases at V and 0 bases at J, with 12 bases between. The length of the CDR3 is 17 residues. The CDR3 sequence: CASSEVQASSYNSPLHF. The DNA of the CDR3 is TGTGCCAGCAGTGAGGTACAGGCGAGCTCCTATAATTCACCCCTCCACTTT.

This clone was seen a single time. The chain combines TRBV19 with TRBJ2-1, with D possibly TRBD1 on 5 matching bases. Germline V CDR1 and CDR2: LNHDA, SQIVND (reference sequence). The CDR3 extends over 15 amino acids. V gave up 3 bases and J gave up 3 bases, with 12 bases separating them. CDR3 sequence (DNA): TGTGCCAGTAGTATGAGGACAATCAGCTACAATGAGCAGTTCTTC. This gives the protein CASSMRTISYNEQFF.

The chain combines TRBV18 with TRBJ2-5; TRBD2 is a possible D gene (5 bases). V lost 3 bases and J lost 2, with 13 bases in between. CDR1 and CDR2 from the germline V gene are KGHSH and LQKENI. The CDR3 totals 15 residues. The DNA for the CDR3 is TGTGCCAGCTCACCCGAGCCTGGGAGTCAAGAGACCCAGTACTTC. Translated: CASSPEPGSQETQYF.

The chain links TRBV7-9 to TRBJ2-2, with 8 bases identical to TRBD1. The CDR3 sequence is 15 residues long. J gave up 1 base and V 5 bases, and 3 bases lay outside the gene matches. CDR1 SEHNR and CDR2 FQNEAQ come from the germline V gene (reference sequence). The DNA of the CDR3 is TGTGCCAGCAGCCAGGGGACAGGGAACACCGGGGAGCTGTTTTTT. This sequence encodes CASSQGTGNTGELFF. Filled out from reference TRBV7-9 and TRBJ2-2, the complete variable domain reads DTGVSQNPRHKITKRGQNVTFRCDPISEHNRLYWYRQTLGQGPEFLTYFQNEAQLEKSRLLSDRFSAERPKGSFSTLEIQRTEQGDSAMYLCASSQGTGNTGELFFGEGSRLTVL.

The V and J genes are TRBV19 and TRBJ2-1; D is unresolved. From germline, CDR1 is LNHDA and CDR2 SQIVND (reference sequence). This CDR3 has 11 amino acids. Trimming took off 8 bases at V and 5 bases at J, with 7 bases between the two ends. CDR3 nucleotides: TGTGCCAGTGGCGGCAACAATGAGCAGTTCTTC. Its translation is CASGGNNEQFF. Full variable domain (remainder filled in from reference TRBV19 and TRBJ2-1): DGGITQSPKYLFRKEGQNVTLSCEQNLNHDAMYWYRQDPGQGLRLIYYSQIVNDFQKGDIAEGYSVSREKKESFPLTVTSAQKNPTAFYLCASGGNNEQFFGPGTRLTVL.

The rearrangement joins TRBV30 to TRBJ1-3, with no clear D. Trimming removed 0 bases from V and 4 bases from J, with 13 bases in between. The CDR3 runs 15 residues. In germline, CDR1 is GTSNPN, CDR2 SVGIG (reference sequence). CDR3 DNA: TGTGCCTGGAGTGTACCGCCGGGGTACGGAAACACCATATATTTT. This codes for CAWSVPPGYGNTIYF.

This chain links TRBV7-9 with TRBJ1-1; TRBD1 aligns across 11 bases. From germline, CDR1 is SEHNR and CDR2 FQNEAQ (reference sequence). The junction had 7 bases not matched to a gene; V was cut back by 5 bases and J by 2 bases. The CDR3 has 16 amino acids. CDR3 residues: CASSQGTGGPNTEAFF. CDR3 bases: TGTGCCAGCAGCCAGGGGACAGGGGGGCCCAACACTGAAGCTTTCTTT.

The J gene is TRBJ2-3, the V gene TRBV5-1; TRBD2 aligns across 15 bases. Trimming cost V 1 base and J 3 bases; bases outside gene matches: 3. CDR3 length: 17 residues. The germline CDR1 and CDR2 sequences are SGHRS and YFSETQ. The CDR3 DNA reads TGCGCCAGCAGCTTGCATGGACTAGCGGGAGGGACAGATACGCAGTATTTT. As protein: CASSLHGLAGGTDTQYF.

The J gene is TRBJ2-2, the V gene TRBV11-2, with D tentatively TRBD1 (6 bases). Germline CDR1 reads SGHAT; CDR2 reads FQNNGV. CDR3 length equals 15 residues. V lost 6 bases and J 1 base, leaving 12 bases between the germline ends. As DNA, the CDR3 is TGTGCCAGCAGATCCCTGACAGGGAACACCGGGGAGCTGTTTTTT. Its translation: CASRSLTGNTGELFF. The full variable domain, in which reference TRBV11-2 and TRBJ2-2 provide the parts outside the CDR3, is EAGVAQSPRYKIIEKRQSVAFWCNPISGHATLYWYQQILGQGPKLLIQFQNNGVVDDSQLPKDRFSAERLKGVDSTLKIQPAKLEDSAVYLCASRSLTGNTGELFFGEGSRLTVL.

The chain is built from TRBV19 and TRBJ1-5; D perhaps matches TRBD1 (6 bases). V was shortened by 7 bases and J by 2 bases, with 15 bases between the two germline ends. The length of the CDR3 is 15 residues. Germline V gene data show CDR1 as LNHDA and CDR2 as SQIVND (reference sequence). In DNA, the CDR3 is TGTGCCAGTATCGCCACAGGGAATGGCAATCAGCCCCAGCATTTT. Its protein is CASIATGNGNQPQHF.

This rearrangement joins TRBV10-3 to TRBJ2-7; 8 bases map to TRBD2. This CDR3 contains 14 residues. Trimming took 7 bases from V and 1 from J; bases not matched to a gene: 6. Germline values: CDR1 ENHRY, CDR2 SYGVKD. CDR3 bases: TGTGCCATCAAAGCCAGCGGGAGTTCCTACGAGCAGTACTTC. Translating it yields CAIKASGSSYEQYF.

The chain is built from TRBV7-9 and TRBJ2-1; tentative D call: TRBD2 (7 bases). CDR1 SEHNR and CDR2 FQNEAQ come from the germline V gene (reference sequence). This CDR3 is built from 15 residues. Trimming stripped 5 bases from V and 9 bases from J, with 20 bases between. The CDR3 region is CASSPPGGGRGEQFF. The DNA for the CDR3 is TGTGCCAGCAGCCCCCCGGGGGGCGGCAGGGGTGAGCAGTTCTTC.

V gene TRBV4-3 combines with J gene TRBJ2-2; 8 positions match TRBD1. This CDR3 has 15 amino acids. Per the germline V gene, CDR1 is LGHNA and CDR2 is YSLEER. V lost 4 bases, J lost 8 bases, and 9 bases stayed unmatched. The CDR3 reads CASSLGQGLGGELFF. CDR3 in DNA: TGCGCCAGCAGCCTCGGACAGGGACTGGGAGGGGAGCTGTTTTTT.

The CDR3 coding sequence is TGTGCCAGCAGCCCGGCGGGACTAGCGGGAGGCACAGATACGCAGTATTTT. It encodes CASSPAGLAGGTDTQYF. The chain employs TRBV7-2 and TRBJ2-3; 14 nucleotides line up with TRBD2. This CDR3 comprises 17 residues. Germline CDR1 and CDR2: SGHTA and FQGNSA. The junction had 5 bases not matched to a gene; V was cut back by 5 bases and J by 1 base.

The chain links TRBV19 to TRBJ1-5; a weak D match, TRBD1 (6 bases). Trimming cost V 7 bases and J 5 bases, with 24 bases left between them. This CDR3 is 17 amino acids long. The germline V gene encodes CDR1 LNHDA and CDR2 SQIVND (reference sequence). The CDR3 DNA reads TGTGCCAGTACCCCCATAGGGGACAACGAGGGATATCAGCCCCAGCATTTT. This gives the protein CASTPIGDNEGYQPQHF.

This chain joins TRBV29-1 and TRBJ2-2; D is uncertain. V shed 7 bases and J shed 3 bases, with 6 bases lying between them. Germline CDR1 is SQVTM and CDR2 is ANQGSEA. The CDR3 consists of 11 residues. CDR3 bases: TGCAGCGGGCAGGACACCGGGGAGCTGTTTTTT. Translated, it gives CSGQDTGELFF.

V usage is TRBV9 and J usage is TRBJ2-5, with a weak D call TRBD1 (6 bases). The V end was cut by 0 bases, the J end by 4 bases, with 13 bases between. CDR1 SGDLS and CDR2 YYNGEE come from the germline V gene. The CDR3 is 15 amino acids. The CDR3 DNA follows: TGTGCCAGCAGCGTAGACAGGGCGAAGGGAGAGACCCAGTACTTC. It encodes CASSVDRAKGETQYF.

CDR3 sequence reads: CASRPSGGANTEAFF. The CDR3 region has the DNA TGTGCCAGCAGACCCAGTGGGGGCGCAAACACTGAAGCTTTCTTT. The rearrangement uses TRBV27 and TRBJ1-1; D is possibly TRBD1 (6 bases). Per germline, CDR1 MNHEY and CDR2 SMNVEV (reference sequence). CDR3 size: 15 residues. V was clipped by 6 bases and J by 2 bases, with 16 bases between them.

The chain couples TRBV6-6 to TRBJ2-2; D perhaps matches TRBD2 (6 bases). The CDR3 extends over 16 amino acids. Germline CDR1 is MNHNY and CDR2 is SVGAGI (reference sequence). V was pared by 0 bases and J by 6 bases, with 14 bases between. The CDR3 sequence: CASSYSTGVVSGELFF. CDR3 DNA: TGTGCCAGCAGTTACTCGACGGGAGTAGTCTCCGGGGAGCTGTTTTTT.

This chain joins TRBV7-2 and TRBJ1-1; no reliable D call. Germline assignment: CDR1 SGHTA and CDR2 FQGNSA. This CDR3 is 14 amino acids long. V was clipped by 3 bases and J by 1 base, with 9 bases between them. The CDR3 DNA reads as TGTGCCAGCAGCTTGCACATTTCGAACACTGAAGCTTTCTTT. It encodes CASSLHISNTEAFF.

Written as DNA, the CDR3 is TGCGCCAGCAGTCCCCGGACAGGGACCGGTGGGGGGGGCAATCAGCCCCAGCATTTT. It is translated as CASSPRTGTGGGGNQPQHF. The chain combines TRBV10-2 with TRBJ1-5; 8 bases are a match to TRBD1. Germline CDR1 WSHSY, CDR2 SAAADI. The ends lost 5 bases at V and 2 bases at J; junction bases unmatched: 17. There are 19 residues in the CDR3.

The chain couples TRBV5-5 to TRBJ1-1, with D possibly TRBD1 on 5 matching bases. Trimming took off 3 bases at V and 8 bases at J, with 23 bases between the two ends. The CDR3 runs 16 residues. Germline loops: CDR1 SGHKS, CDR2 YYEKEE (reference sequence). The CDR3 region is CASSSHGVGGVTEAFF. CDR3 coding DNA: TGTGCCAGCAGCTCTCATGGGGTAGGAGGGGTAACGGAAGCTTTCTTT.

Details on this clone: Other DNA sequences from this sample encode an identical CDR3 as well. The rearrangement joins TRBV19 to TRBJ2-7; D may be TRBD1 (6 bases). The CDR3 is made up of 14 amino acids. Germline V gene data show CDR1 as LNHDA and CDR2 as SQIVND (reference sequence). The V end lost 2 bases, the J end lost 2 bases, and 10 bases lay between the germline ends. The CDR3 bases are TGTGCCAGTAGTATATCCGGACAGACCTACGAGCAGTACTTC. This codes for CASSISGQTYEQYF.

The rearrangement links TRBV5-6 to TRBJ2-2, with TRBD1 matching over 8 bases. The CDR3 sequence is 15 residues long. The V gene's germline CDR1 is SGHDT and CDR2 YYEEEE. J was trimmed by 1 base and V by 3 bases; bases with no gene match: 2. Written as DNA, the CDR3 is TGTGCCAGCAGCTGGACAGGGAAGAACACCGGGGAGCTGTTTTTT. This sequence encodes CASSWTGKNTGELFF.

The J gene is TRBJ2-3, the V gene TRBV7-2, with TRBD2 matching over 13 bases. V was clipped by 4 bases and J by 2 bases; unmatched bases: 3. The germline CDR1 and CDR2 sequences are SGHTA and FQGNSA. This CDR3 region has 16 residues. The chain's CDR3 is CASSSGLAGYTDTQYF. CDR3 nucleotide sequence: TGTGCCAGCAGCTCGGGACTAGCGGGATACACAGATACGCAGTATTTT.

This chain connects TRBV11-2 to TRBJ2-7; 11 bases map to TRBD2. The CDR3 totals 15 residues. The V gene's germline CDR1 is SGHAT and CDR2 FQNNGV. Losses at the gene ends were 5 bases for V and 4 bases for J; bases not matched to a gene: 7. DNA of the CDR3: TGTGCCAGCAGCCTTTTAGCGGGAGGGCCATACGAGCAGTACTTC. Amino acid sequence: CASSLLAGGPYEQYF.

This clone appeared once. The chain recombines TRBV30 with TRBJ2-6, with D maybe TRBD2 (6 bases). Germline values: CDR1 GTSNPN, CDR2 SVGIG (reference sequence). With 2 bases removed from V and 4 bases from J, the gap between germline ends came to 12 bases. The CDR3 is made up of 15 amino acids. CDR3 in DNA: TGTGCCTGGAGTCTGGGGGGTACGGGGGCCAACGTCCTGACTTTC. Encoded protein: CAWSLGGTGANVLTF.

J is TRBJ1-1 and V is TRBV5-1; 7 nucleotides align to TRBD1. V trimming: 0 bases; J trimming: 7 bases; junction bases outside the gene matches: 9. The V gene's germline CDR1 is SGHRS and CDR2 YFSETQ. The CDR3 runs to 15 residues. The CDR3: CASSLATGSLVEAFF. The CDR3 DNA is TGCGCCAGCAGCTTGGCGACAGGGTCCCTCGTTGAAGCTTTCTTT.

The chain joins TRBV27 to TRBJ2-5; TRBD2 matches 15 bases. This CDR3 comprises 17 residues. V trimming: 2 bases; J trimming: 0 bases; junction bases outside the gene matches: 1. Germline CDR1 and CDR2: MNHEY and SMNVEV (reference sequence). Here the CDR3 DNA reads TGTGCCAGCAGTTTAGGACTAGCGGGAGGGTACCAAGAGACCCAGTACTTC. Protein product: CASSLGLAGGYQETQYF.